The rows below give T cell receptor beta chains drawn from one sample of a study of graft-versus-host responses after intestinal transplantation. Sequencing was performed with immunoSEQ multiplex PCR; in TCRdb, only in-frame clones are kept and a portion is missing. Among 150,000 or so clones, 92% were seen once, and the ten largest hold roughly 0.19%. No antigen has been identified for these receptors. This specimen was unstimulated CD4+ T cells sorted from spleen or lymph node cells, taken before intestinal transplant. These receptors originate from a human donor who received an intestinal transplant. Both conserved end residues are part of each CDR3. A D gene is named only where the DNA matches it firmly. Not every row has a clone size; where given, it reads once, few, many or a size class.

V gene,J gene,D gene,clone size,CDR3 DNA,CDR3 protein
TRBV9,TRBJ1-2,.,.,TGTGCCAGCAGCCCGAAGCTCGGCAGTTTCTCCTATGGCTACACCTTC,CASSPKLGSFSYGYTF
TRBV15,TRBJ1-3,.,few,TGTGCCACCAGGACCCTCTCTGGAAACACCATATATTTT,CATRTLSGNTIYF
TRBV4-1,TRBJ2-5,.,.,TGCGCCAGCAGCCAAGCGGGTTGGCGGCAAGAGACCCAGTACTTC,CASSQAGWRQETQYF
TRBV6-5,TRBJ2-7,.,.,TGTGCCAGCACTCGGGACGGGGTTTCTTTGGAGCAGTACTTC,CASTRDGVSLEQYF
TRBV25-1,TRBJ1-1,.,.,TGTGCCAGCACAATAACAGGGTTCACTGAAGCTTTCTTT,CASTITGFTEAFF
TRBV15,TRBJ2-7,.,.,TGTGCCACCAGCAGAGAATCCGAGCAGTACTTC,CATSRESEQYF
TRBV5-5,TRBJ1-1,TRBD1,.,TGTGCCAGCAGCCCAGGACAGGGAAGAACTGAAGCTTTCTTT,CASSPGQGRTEAFF
TRBV30,TRBJ2-7,.,once,TGTGCCTGGAGTCCCCCGGCAGGGAGGTACGAGCAGTACTTC,CAWSPPAGRYEQYF
TRBV28,TRBJ1-5,.,.,TGTGCCAGCAGTTTATCAGGGGCGGTCGGTCAGCCCCAGCATTTT,CASSLSGAVGQPQHF
TRBV5-1,TRBJ2-5,.,.,TGCGCCAGCAGCTTGGCAGGGACGCCGGCGGAGACCCAGTACTTC,CASSLAGTPAETQYF
TRBV6-1,TRBJ2-1,.,.,TGTGCCAGCAGTCCAATTCGGAGCTCCTACAATGAGCAGTTCTTC,CASSPIRSSYNEQFF
TRBV7-3,TRBJ2-2,.,.,TGTGCCAGCAGCTCGGGGGCACTCACCGGGGAGCTGTTTTTT,CASSSGALTGELFF
TRBV9,TRBJ2-2,.,.,TGTGCCAGCAGCGTGCGCGGGGAGCTGTTTTTT,CASSVRGELFF
TRBV5-6,TRBJ1-5,.,.,TGTGCCAGCAGCTTAAGAGGACAGCGGAGCGGGCCCCAGCATTTT,CASSLRGQRSGPQHF